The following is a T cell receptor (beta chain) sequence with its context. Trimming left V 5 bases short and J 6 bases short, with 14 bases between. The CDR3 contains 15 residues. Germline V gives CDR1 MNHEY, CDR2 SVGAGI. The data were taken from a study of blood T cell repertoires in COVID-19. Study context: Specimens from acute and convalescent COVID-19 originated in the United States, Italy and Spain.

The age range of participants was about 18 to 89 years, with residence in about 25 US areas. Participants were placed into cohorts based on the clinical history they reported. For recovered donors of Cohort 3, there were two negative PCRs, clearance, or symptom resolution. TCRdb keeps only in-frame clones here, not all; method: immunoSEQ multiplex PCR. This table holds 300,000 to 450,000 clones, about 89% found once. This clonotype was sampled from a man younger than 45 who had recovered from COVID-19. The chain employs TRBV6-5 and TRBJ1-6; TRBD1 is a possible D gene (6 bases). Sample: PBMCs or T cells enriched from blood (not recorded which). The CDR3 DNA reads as TGTGCCAGCAGTACGCAGGGGTTCGGTAATTCACCCCTCCACTTT. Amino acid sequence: CASSTQGFGNSPLHF.